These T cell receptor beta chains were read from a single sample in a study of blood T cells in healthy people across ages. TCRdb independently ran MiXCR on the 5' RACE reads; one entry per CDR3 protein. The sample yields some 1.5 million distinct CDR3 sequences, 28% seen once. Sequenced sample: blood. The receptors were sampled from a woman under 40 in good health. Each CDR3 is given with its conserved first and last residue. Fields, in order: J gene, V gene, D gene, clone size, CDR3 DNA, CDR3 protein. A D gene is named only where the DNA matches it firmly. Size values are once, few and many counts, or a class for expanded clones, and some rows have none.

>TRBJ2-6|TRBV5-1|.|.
TGCGCCAGCAGCTTGGGAAGGGCGGGAAACTCTGGGGCCAACGTCCTGACTTTC
CASSLGRAGNSGANVLTF
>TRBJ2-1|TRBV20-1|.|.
TGCAGTGCTACGCTACCGGGTCTCAGCTCCTACAATGAGCAGTTCTTC
CSATLPGLSSYNEQFF
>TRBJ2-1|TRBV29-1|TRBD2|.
TGCAGCGTTCGGGGGGTTAATTCCTACAATGAGCAGTTCTTC
CSVRGVNSYNEQFF
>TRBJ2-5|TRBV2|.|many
TGTGCCAGCAGTGATGGCGGTCAAAAGACCCAGTACTTC
CASSDGGQKTQYF
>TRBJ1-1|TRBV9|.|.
TGTGCCAGCAGCGTAGTAGGGGACACCACTGAAGCTTTCTTT
CASSVVGDTTEAFF
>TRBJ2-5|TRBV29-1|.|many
TGCAGCGTTGCTCCGCAATTCCAAGAGACCCAGTACTTC
CSVAPQFQETQYF
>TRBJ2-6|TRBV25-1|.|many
TGTGCCAGCAGTCCCCATAGCTCTGGGGCCAACGTCCTGACTTTC
CASSPHSSGANVLTF
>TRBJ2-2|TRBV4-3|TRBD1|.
TGCGCCAGCAGCCCTACAGGGGGCTTGAACACCGGGGAGCTGTTTTTT
CASSPTGGLNTGELFF
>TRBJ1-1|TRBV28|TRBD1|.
TGTGCCAGCAGTTTAGACAGGGGCCTTTCTGAAGCTTTCTTT
CASSLDRGLSEAFF
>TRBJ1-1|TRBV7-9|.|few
TGTGCCAGCAGCTGGACCCGGGAGAACACTGAAGCTTTCTTT
CASSWTRENTEAFF
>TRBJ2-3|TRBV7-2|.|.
TGTGCCAGCAGCTTAGTAGAGGGGGGGGGCCCCATAAATACGCAGTATTTT
CASSLVEGGGPINTQYF
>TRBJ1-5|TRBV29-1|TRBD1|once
TGCAGCGTTGCTGGGACAGGGGAAAGGGATCAGCCCCAGCATTTT
CSVAGTGERDQPQHF
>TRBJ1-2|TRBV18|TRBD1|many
TGTGCCAGCAGCGGACAGGCTAACTATGGCTACACCTTC
CASSGQANYGYTF
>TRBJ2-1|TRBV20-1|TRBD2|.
TGCAGTGCTAGAGATGAAGCTAGCGGGTTTATGAGCTCCTACAATGAGCAGTTCTTC
CSARDEASGFMSSYNEQFF
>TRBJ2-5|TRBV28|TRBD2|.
TGTGCCAGCAGTTGGACTAGCGGAAAGACCCAGTACTTC
CASSWTSGKTQYF
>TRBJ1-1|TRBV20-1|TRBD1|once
TGCAGTGTTTGCGACTCCGGGACAGGGAACACTGAAGCTTTCTTT
CSVCDSGTGNTEAFF
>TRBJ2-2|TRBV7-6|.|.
TGTGCCAGCAGCTTAGCCGCTGAAAACGGGGAGCTGTTTTTT
CASSLAAENGELFF
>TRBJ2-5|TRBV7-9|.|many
TGTGCCAGCAGCCCCTCGGCGACGCCGGAGACCCAGTACTTC
CASSPSATPETQYF
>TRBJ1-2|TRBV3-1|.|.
TGTGCCAGCCGCGATCGAGCAGGGTATGGCTACACCTTC
CASRDRAGYGYTF
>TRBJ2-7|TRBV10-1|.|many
TGCGCCACCCTTAGGGGGGTTAGCTCCTACGAGCAGTACTTC
CATLRGVSSYEQYF
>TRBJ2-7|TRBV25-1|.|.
TGTGCCAGCAGCCAAGGGGGACTATACAACGAGCAGTACTTC
CASSQGGLYNEQYF
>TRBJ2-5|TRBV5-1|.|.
TGCGCCAGCTCAACGGGCAGGGAGAGAGAGACCCAGTACTTC
CASSTGRERETQYF
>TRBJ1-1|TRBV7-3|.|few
TGTGCCAGCAGCTTAACGCGGACACCTAACACTGAAGCTTTCTTT
CASSLTRTPNTEAFF
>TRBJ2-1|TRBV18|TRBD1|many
TGTGCCAGCTCATCCTATACTGGACAGGGGAATAGGAATGAGCAGTTCTTC
CASSSYTGQGNRNEQFF
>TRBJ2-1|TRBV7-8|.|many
TGTGCCAGCAGCCTGAGCGGTTCCTACAATGAGCAGTTCTTC
CASSLSGSYNEQFF
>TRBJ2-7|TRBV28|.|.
TGTGTCAGCAGCAACTACGAGCAGTACTTC
CVSSNYEQYF
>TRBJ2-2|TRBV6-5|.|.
TGTGCCAGCAGTTACTCGGTCCGGGGTTGGGGCGGGGAGCTGTTTTTT
CASSYSVRGWGGELFF
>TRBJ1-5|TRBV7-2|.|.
TGTGCCAGCAGCTTAGCAAGGGGGATTGATCAGCCCCAGCATTTT
CASSLARGIDQPQHF